This T cell receptor (beta chain) came from a study of neurological immune-mediated disorders. As for the study in general: Among approximately 34 multiple sclerosis patients, around 30 were relapsing-remitting and 3 were secondary progressive. Points from the study as a whole: No expanded-clone CDR3 amino acid sequence recurred across subjects, suggesting private TCR-beta repertoires.

The CDR3 length is 16 residues. Germline CDR1 and CDR2: MDHEN and SYDVKM. Trimming at V came to 5 bases and at J to 3 bases, leaving 10 bases not matched to a gene. At least ten counts were recorded for this clonotype. The antigen is unknown. The unsorted libraries were generated from a total of 2 million PBMCs, which had been stored in RNAlater at -80 C. Synthesis of cDNA was performed by 5'RACE using 10-nucleotide random UMIs. MiXCR was run by TCRdb on the 5' RACE reads, yielding one entry per CDR3 protein. The table records 85,000 to 100,000 distinct CDR3 sequences, around 3.4% of them present only once.

Input material: PBMCs. The chain is built from TRBV28 and TRBJ2-1, with 7 bases lining up with TRBD2. The sequence was obtained from a woman under 30 with multiple sclerosis. The CDR3, as DNA: TGTGCCAGCAGTCCCCTGGGAAGCGGGAACTACAATGAGCAGTTCTTC. It is translated as CASSPLGSGNYNEQFF.